This T cell receptor (beta chain) came from a study of T-cell memory formation after mild COVID-19. Overall study findings and caveats: Later expanders leaned CD4+, whereas clones that contracted between day 15 and 85 were balanced CD4/CD8. Some responding clones appeared in pre-infection memory, suggesting cross-reactive memory joined.

Germline loops: CDR1 DFQATT, CDR2 SNEGSKA (reference sequence). Trimming shortened V by 0 bases and J by 4 bases, and 7 bases separated the two germline ends. The CDR3 is made up of 12 amino acids. The authors produced TCR alpha and TCR beta cDNA libraries with sample barcodes and UMIs by 5'RACE using constant-segment primers. TCRdb reprocessed the 5' RACE reads with MiXCR, giving one entry per CDR3 protein. This sample yields about 320,000 distinct CDR3 sequences, of which roughly an eighth are seen a single time; roughly a fifth belongs to the top ten. This clonotype has just a few counts. The target antigen is unknown.

This receptor was obtained from a man aged 18-30 years who had mild COVID-19 (a few samples of this study predate the infection). Cell type and time point are not known. The material sequenced was PBMCs or a T cell subset sorted from them (not recorded which). The V and J genes are TRBV20-1 and TRBJ2-7, with D uncertain. The CDR3 here is CSARDTAYEQYF. Written as DNA, the CDR3 is TGCAGTGCTAGAGATACGGCTTACGAGCAGTACTTC.